What follows are 27 T cell receptor beta chains derived from one specimen sequenced in a study of blood T cell repertoires in COVID-19. The method was immunoSEQ multiplex PCR; TCRdb's version includes in-frame clones alone and lacks a portion of them. The profile shows approximately 500,000 clones, 75% to 90% of them singletons. Specimen: peripheral blood. All receptors derive from a human donor in a cohort sampled during active COVID-19.

This rearrangement joins TRBV6-5 to TRBJ2-1, with a possible D match to TRBD1 (5 bases). The CDR3 sequence is 15 residues long. In germline, CDR1 is MNHEY, CDR2 SVGAGI. V lost 2 bases and J lost 2, with 10 bases in between. CDR3 bases: TGTGCCAGCAGTTACCTCAAGGGGACCTACAATGAGCAGTTCTTC. Translated, it gives CASSYLKGTYNEQFF.

J is TRBJ2-1 and V is TRBV11-2, with no clear D. V lost 6 bases and J lost 7, with 10 bases in between. The CDR3 runs 12 residues. Germline V gene lookup returns CDR1 SGHAT and CDR2 FQNNGV. The CDR3: CASSPLPNEQFF. Written as DNA, the CDR3 is TGTGCCAGCAGTCCTCTCCCTAATGAGCAGTTCTTC. Filled out from reference TRBV11-2 and TRBJ2-1, the complete variable domain reads EAGVAQSPRYKIIEKRQSVAFWCNPISGHATLYWYQQILGQGPKLLIQFQNNGVVDDSQLPKDRFSAERLKGVDSTLKIQPAKLEDSAVYLCASSPLPNEQFFGPGTRLTVL.

This clone appeared once. The chain has TRBV24-1 and TRBJ2-7; tentatively, D is TRBD1 (6 bases). This CDR3 spans 11 amino acids. Germline V gene data show CDR1 as KGHDR and CDR2 as SFDVKD. Trimming removed 10 bases at V and 4 bases at J, with 10 bases between. The CDR3 loop reads CATEQGYEQYF. The CDR3 DNA is TGTGCCACGGAACAGGGATACGAGCAGTACTTC.

CDR3 protein: CASSPGTSEETQYF. CDR3 nucleotide sequence: TGTGCCAGCAGCCCCGGGACTAGTGAAGAGACCCAGTACTTC. The genes are TRBV11-3 and TRBJ2-5; TRBD2 aligns across 8 bases. Germline V lookup: CDR1 SGHNT, CDR2 YENEEA. The CDR3 extends over 14 amino acids. The V segment lost 5 bases and the J segment 3 bases; nucleotides outside the gene matches: 5.

In this sample, this clone turned up a few times. The genes are TRBV11-2 and TRBJ2-1; 11 nucleotides align to TRBD1. Germline V gene sequence: CDR1 SGHAT, CDR2 FQNNGV. The junction had 12 bases not matched to a gene; V was cut back by 4 bases and J by 7 bases. The CDR3 consists of 17 residues. In DNA, the CDR3 is TGTGCCAGCAGCTCGTCACTCCCGGGACAGGGGGGAAATGAGCAGTTCTTC. Protein product: CASSSSLPGQGGNEQFF.

The chain is built from TRBV6-5 and TRBJ2-5; 7 positions agree with TRBD2. V shed 7 bases, J shed 3 bases, and the junction held 11 bases outside the gene matches. Germline CDR1 is MNHEY and CDR2 is SVGAGI. CDR3 length equals 15 residues. CDR3 sequence (DNA): TGTGCCAGCATATGGGAGGGCCCAGGGAAAGAGACCCAGTACTTC. Translated, it gives CASIWEGPGKETQYF.

V is TRBV27 and J is TRBJ2-3; maybe TRBD1 (6 bases). The germline CDR1 and CDR2 sequences are MNHEY and SMNVEV (reference sequence). This CDR3 is built from 13 residues. Deletions cut 4 bases from V and 3 bases from J, with 8 bases between. CDR3 amino acids: CASSWQGTDTQYF. As DNA, the CDR3 is TGTGCCAGCAGTTGGCAGGGGACAGATACGCAGTATTTT.

This clone was observed once. V is TRBV4-1 and J is TRBJ2-7; 7 bases are shared with TRBD2. The germline V gene encodes CDR1 MGHRA and CDR2 YSYEKL. The CDR3 sequence is 14 residues long. V lost 2 bases, J lost 6 bases, and 7 bases stayed unmatched. The CDR3 is CASSQTGGRVEQYF. The CDR3 nucleotides read TGCGCCAGCAGCCAAACGGGGGGACGGGTCGAGCAGTACTTC.

The V gene is TRBV11-2, the J gene TRBJ1-3; maybe TRBD1 (6 bases). The CDR3 has 17 residues. The germline V gene has CDR1 SGHAT and CDR2 FQNNGV. V lost 0 bases and J 3 bases, leaving 15 bases between the germline ends. The CDR3, as DNA: TGTGCCAGCAGCTTAGAAGGGGACATAAGGGATGGAAACACCATATATTTT. Translating gives CASSLEGDIRDGNTIYF. The variable domain in full, completed from reference TRBV11-2 and TRBJ1-3, reads EAGVAQSPRYKIIEKRQSVAFWCNPISGHATLYWYQQILGQGPKLLIQFQNNGVVDDSQLPKDRFSAERLKGVDSTLKIQPAKLEDSAVYLCASSLEGDIRDGNTIYFGEGSWLTVV.

This chain links TRBV4-1 with TRBJ2-6, with TRBD2 as a possible D gene (5 bases). The CDR3 is made up of 17 amino acids. The V and J ends lost 4 bases and 0 bases respectively, with 13 bases between them. The germline V gene has CDR1 MGHRA and CDR2 YSYEKL. CDR3 DNA sequence: TGCGCCAGCAGCCTTGGACTGCACTTCTCTGGGGCCAACGTCCTGACTTTC. Its translation: CASSLGLHFSGANVLTF.

In the case of this clone: Sequence at one end of the junction differs from germline and may be a read error. V usage is TRBV2 and J usage is TRBJ1-6; TRBD1 matches 7 bases. Germline CDR1 SNHLY, CDR2 FYNNEI. The CDR3 contains 13 residues. The CDR3 bases are TGTGCCAGCACAATGACAGGGTTGGTCGGAGTAATCTTT. Encoded protein: CASTMTGLVGVIF. The whole variable domain, filled in from reference TRBV2 and TRBJ1-6, reads EPEVTQTPSHQVTQMGQEVILRCVPISNHLYFYWYRQILGQKVEFLVSFYNNEISEKSEIFDDQFSVERPDGSNFTLKIRSTKLEDSAMYFCASTMTGLVGVIFGNGTRLTVT.

This chain links TRBV19 with TRBJ2-3, with 12 nucleotides matching TRBD2. The CDR3 length is 21 residues. The germline CDR1 and CDR2 sequences are LNHDA and SQIVND (reference sequence). V shed 3 bases and J 1 base; nucleotides not matched to a gene: 17. CDR3 DNA sequence: TGTGCCAGTAGTATGCAGCCCCTTGCTAGCGGGAGGGCCGGGGGCACAGATACGCAGTATTTT. Its protein is CASSMQPLASGRAGGTDTQYF.

The chain couples TRBV29-1 to TRBJ2-1, with 9 bases aligning to TRBD2. The CDR3 loop spans 16 amino acids. Looked up from germline, CDR1 is SQVTM and CDR2 is ANQGSEA. The DNA of the CDR3 is TGCAGTCTCCTTGGAGCGGGAGGAATGGGCTACAATGAGCAGTTCTTC. Protein: CSLLGAGGMGYNEQFF.

The chain is built from TRBV3-1 (or the pseudogene TRBV3-2) and TRBJ2-3; TRBD2 agrees at 13 bases. The CDR3 loop spans 17 amino acids. V dropped 1 base and J dropped 5; count of bases not matched to a gene: 6. Germline values: CDR1 LGHDT, CDR2 YNNKEL (reference sequence). The DNA of the CDR3 is TGTGCCAGCAGCCAAGGGACTAGCGGGAGTAGGGTAGATACGCAGTATTTT. The encoded protein is CASSQGTSGSRVDTQYF.

V and J are TRBV30 and TRBJ2-3; D uncertain. This CDR3 comprises 14 residues. Per the germline V gene, CDR1 is GTSNPN and CDR2 is SVGIG (reference sequence). With 4 bases removed from V and 4 bases from J, the gap between germline ends came to 15 bases. CDR3 residues: CAWNYGRSADTQYF. The CDR3 DNA reads as TGTGCCTGGAATTACGGTCGGTCGGCAGATACGCAGTATTTT.

This chain uses TRBV9 with TRBJ2-6; 10 bases map to TRBD2. After removal of 1 base from V and 2 bases from J, the junction contained 6 bases not matched to a gene. This CDR3 spans 18 amino acids. Germline assignment: CDR1 SGDLS and CDR2 YYNGEE. The CDR3 DNA sequence: TGTGCCAGCAGCGTAATTCCTAGCGGGAGAACTGGGGCCAACGTCCTGACTTTC. Its translation is CASSVIPSGRTGANVLTF.

V and J are TRBV20-1 and TRBJ2-3, with 9 bases matching TRBD2. CDR1 is DFQATT and CDR2 is SNEGSKA in the germline V gene (reference sequence). This CDR3 has 14 residues. V shed 3 bases, J shed 8 bases, and the junction held 9 bases outside the gene matches. CDR3 in DNA: TGCAGTGCTAGTTCCAGCGGGAGGCCCGTTACGCAGTATTTT. Encoded protein: CSASSSGRPVTQYF.

V gene TRBV9 combines with J gene TRBJ1-1, with D perhaps matching TRBD1 (5 bases). Germline V gives CDR1 SGDLS, CDR2 YYNGEE. The CDR3 runs to 14 residues. Deletions cut 1 base from V and 1 base from J, with 8 bases between. CDR3 in DNA: TGTGCCAGCAGCGTACGGGGGGAGAACACTGAAGCTTTCTTT. It yields the protein CASSVRGENTEAFF. The full variable domain, in which reference TRBV9 and TRBJ1-1 provide the parts outside the CDR3, is DSGVTQTPKHLITATGQRVTLRCSPRSGDLSVYWYQQSLDQGLQFLIQYYNGEERAKGNILERFSAQQFPDLHSELNLSSLELGDSALYFCASSVRGENTEAFFGQGTRLTVV.

Written as DNA, the CDR3 is TGCGCCAGCAGACTAAGCCCGGGACAGCTAAATGAAAAACTGTTTTTT. It encodes CASRLSPGQLNEKLFF. The chain carries TRBV5-1 and TRBJ1-4; 7 nucleotides agree with TRBD1. Germline V gene data show CDR1 as SGHRS and CDR2 as YFSETQ. The V segment lost 5 bases and the J segment 5 bases; nucleotides outside the gene matches: 12. The CDR3 runs to 16 residues.

V and J are TRBV9 and TRBJ1-3; TRBD1 matches at 9 bases. The CDR3 extends over 16 amino acids. Germline loops: CDR1 SGDLS, CDR2 YYNGEE. With V trimmed by 3 bases and J by 2 bases, 6 bases remained unmatched. The CDR3 loop is CASSAGQGYAGNTIYF. The CDR3 DNA follows: TGTGCCAGCAGCGCGGGACAGGGCTACGCTGGAAACACCATATATTTT. Variable domain in full (rest from reference TRBV9 and TRBJ1-3): DSGVTQTPKHLITATGQRVTLRCSPRSGDLSVYWYQQSLDQGLQFLIQYYNGEERAKGNILERFSAQQFPDLHSELNLSSLELGDSALYFCASSAGQGYAGNTIYFGEGSWLTVV.

This chain joins TRBV14 and TRBJ1-4, with D possibly TRBD1 on 6 matching bases. Per germline, CDR1 SGHDN and CDR2 FVKESK. V was pared by 3 bases and J by 4 bases, with 9 bases between. This CDR3 spans 14 amino acids. CDR3 DNA sequence: TGTGCCAGCAGCCAGACAGGCATTAATGAAAAACTGTTTTTT. Protein sequence: CASSQTGINEKLFF.

This chain's CDR3 is CASSLEDFGYEQYF. The CDR3 DNA reads as TGTGCCAGCAGCTTGGAGGATTTTGGGTACGAGCAGTACTTC. The chain links TRBV7-9 to TRBJ2-7; possible D gene TRBD2, 5 bases. V was trimmed by 3 bases and J by 4 bases, leaving 13 bases between them. The CDR3 length is 14 residues. CDR1 and CDR2 (germline): SEHNR, FQNEAQ (reference sequence).

The chain recombines TRBV27 with TRBJ1-1, with unresolved D. Trimming removed 5 bases at V and 6 bases at J, with 22 bases between. The germline gives CDR1 MNHEY, CDR2 SMNVEV (reference sequence). This CDR3 region has 16 residues. The CDR3 loop reads CASSQPWVGWGAEAFF. The CDR3 DNA reads TGTGCCAGCAGTCAACCCTGGGTGGGGTGGGGAGCTGAAGCTTTCTTT.

The J gene is TRBJ2-5, the V gene TRBV3-1 (or the pseudogene TRBV3-2); TRBD2 matches 11 bases. V lost 5 bases, J lost 3 bases, and 5 bases stayed unmatched. Germline V lookup: CDR1 LGHDT, CDR2 YNNKEL (reference sequence). The CDR3 consists of 15 residues. The CDR3 protein is CASSLPGLAEETQYF. CDR3 nucleotide sequence: TGTGCCAGCAGCTTACCGGGACTAGCGGAAGAGACCCAGTACTTC.

The chain is built from TRBV24-1 and TRBJ2-1; TRBD2 aligns across 7 bases. The germline V gene encodes CDR1 KGHDR and CDR2 SFDVKD. The CDR3 extends over 16 amino acids. V lost 4 bases, J lost 4 bases, and 9 bases stayed unmatched. CDR3 DNA sequence: TGTGCCACCAGTGACCGATCTAGCGGCAGATACAATGAGCAGTTCTTC. This encodes CATSDRSSGRYNEQFF.

The rearrangement uses TRBV7-8 and TRBJ2-7; perhaps TRBD1 as D (6 bases). CDR3 length: 14 residues. Trimming removed 5 bases from V and 7 bases from J, with 18 bases in between. CDR1 is SGHVS, CDR2 FQNEAQ, per germline. In nucleotides, the CDR3 is TGTGCCAGCAGCCCAACCCCAGGGGCGGATGAGCAGTACTTC. Amino acids: CASSPTPGADEQYF.

The chain links TRBV10-1 to TRBJ2-3; D is undetermined. Germline V CDR1 and CDR2: WNHNN, SYGVQD (reference sequence). V lost 1 base and J 3 bases, leaving 17 bases between the germline ends. The CDR3 runs to 17 residues. CDR3 nucleotide sequence: TGCGCCAGCAGTGAGTTAACCCTCAGCGCCGTGACAGATACGCAGTATTTT. It codes for CASSELTLSAVTDTQYF.